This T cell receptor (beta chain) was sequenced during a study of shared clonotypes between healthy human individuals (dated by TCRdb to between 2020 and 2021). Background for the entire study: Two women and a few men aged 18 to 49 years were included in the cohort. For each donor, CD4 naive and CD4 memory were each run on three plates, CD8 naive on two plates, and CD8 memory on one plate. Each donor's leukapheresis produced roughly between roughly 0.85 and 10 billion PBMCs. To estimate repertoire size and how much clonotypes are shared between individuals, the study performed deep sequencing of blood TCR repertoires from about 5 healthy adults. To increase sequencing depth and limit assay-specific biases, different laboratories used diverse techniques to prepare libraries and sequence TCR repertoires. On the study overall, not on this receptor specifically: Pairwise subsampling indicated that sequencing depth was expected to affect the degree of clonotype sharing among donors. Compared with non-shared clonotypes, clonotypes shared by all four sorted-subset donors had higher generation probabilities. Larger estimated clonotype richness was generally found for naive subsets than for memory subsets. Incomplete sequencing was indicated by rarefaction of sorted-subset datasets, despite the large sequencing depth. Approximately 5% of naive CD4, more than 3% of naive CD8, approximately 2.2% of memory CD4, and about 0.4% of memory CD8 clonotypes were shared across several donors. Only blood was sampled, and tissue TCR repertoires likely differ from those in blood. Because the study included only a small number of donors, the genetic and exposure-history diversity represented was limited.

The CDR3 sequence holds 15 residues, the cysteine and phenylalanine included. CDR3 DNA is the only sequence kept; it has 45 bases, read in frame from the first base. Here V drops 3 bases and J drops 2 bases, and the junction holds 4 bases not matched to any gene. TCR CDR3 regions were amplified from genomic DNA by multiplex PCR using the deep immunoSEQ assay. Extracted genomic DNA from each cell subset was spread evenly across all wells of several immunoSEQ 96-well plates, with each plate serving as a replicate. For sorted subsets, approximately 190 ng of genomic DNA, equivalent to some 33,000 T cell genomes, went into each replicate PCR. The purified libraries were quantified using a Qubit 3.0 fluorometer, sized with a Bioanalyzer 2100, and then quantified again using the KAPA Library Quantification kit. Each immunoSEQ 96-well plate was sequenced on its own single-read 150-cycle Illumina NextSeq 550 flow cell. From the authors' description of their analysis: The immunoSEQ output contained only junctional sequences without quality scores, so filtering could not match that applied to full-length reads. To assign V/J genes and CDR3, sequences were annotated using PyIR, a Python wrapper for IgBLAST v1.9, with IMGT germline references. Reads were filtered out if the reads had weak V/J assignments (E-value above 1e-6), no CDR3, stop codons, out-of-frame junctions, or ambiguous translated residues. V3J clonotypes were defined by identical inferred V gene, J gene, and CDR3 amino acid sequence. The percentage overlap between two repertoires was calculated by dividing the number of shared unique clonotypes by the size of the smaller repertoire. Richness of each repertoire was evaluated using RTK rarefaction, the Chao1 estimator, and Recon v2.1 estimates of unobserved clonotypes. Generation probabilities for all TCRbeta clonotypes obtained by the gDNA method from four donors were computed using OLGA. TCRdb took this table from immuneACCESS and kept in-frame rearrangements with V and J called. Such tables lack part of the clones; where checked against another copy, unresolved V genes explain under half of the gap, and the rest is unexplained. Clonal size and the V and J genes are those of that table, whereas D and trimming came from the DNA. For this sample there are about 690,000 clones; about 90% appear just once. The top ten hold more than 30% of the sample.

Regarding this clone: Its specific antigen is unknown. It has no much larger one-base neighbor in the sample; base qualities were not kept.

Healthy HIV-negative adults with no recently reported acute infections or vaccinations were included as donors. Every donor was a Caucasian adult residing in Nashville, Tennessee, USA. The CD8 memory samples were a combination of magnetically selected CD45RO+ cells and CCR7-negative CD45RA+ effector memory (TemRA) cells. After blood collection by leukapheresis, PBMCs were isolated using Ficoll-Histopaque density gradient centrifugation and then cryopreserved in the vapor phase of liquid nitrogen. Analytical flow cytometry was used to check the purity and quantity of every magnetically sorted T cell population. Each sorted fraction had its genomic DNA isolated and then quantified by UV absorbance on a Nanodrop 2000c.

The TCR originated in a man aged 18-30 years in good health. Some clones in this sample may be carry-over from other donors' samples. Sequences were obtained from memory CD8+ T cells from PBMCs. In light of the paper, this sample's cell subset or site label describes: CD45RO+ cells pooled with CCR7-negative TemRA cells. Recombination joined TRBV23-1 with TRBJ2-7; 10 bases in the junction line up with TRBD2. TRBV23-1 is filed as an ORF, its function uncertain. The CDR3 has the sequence CASSQTSGRAYEQYF. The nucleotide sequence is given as TGCGCCAGCAGTCAGACGAGCGGGAGGGCCTACGAGCAGTACTTC.